These 24 T cell receptor beta chains came from one sample sequenced in a study of blood T cells in healthy people across ages. Using a J-beta primer mix together with a sample-barcoded 5' primer, a second PCR was run for roughly 7 to 11 cycles. TCRdb passed the 5' RACE reads through MiXCR, listing each CDR3 protein once. The profile covers some 1 million distinct CDR3 sequences, with more than 35% appearing a single time and around 18% taken by the ten largest. Sequencing was performed on blood. The origin of the receptors is a woman aged 55-70 years in good health.

The V and J genes are TRBV30 and TRBJ2-1, with 13 bases that match TRBD2. CDR1 and CDR2 (germline): GTSNPN, SVGIG (reference sequence). The CDR3 length is 17 residues. With 2 bases clipped from V and 8 bases from J, the junction kept 12 bases outside the gene matches. The CDR3 nucleotides are TGTGCCTGGAGTCCGGGACTAGCGGGACTTTTCGGCGATGAGCAGTTCTTC. Translation gives CAWSPGLAGLFGDEQFF.

In its sample, this clonotype was seen a few times. The chain employs TRBV27 and TRBJ2-1; TRBD2 agrees at 7 bases. Unmatched junction bases numbered 8, after V lost 5 bases and J lost 4 bases. Germline CDR1 and CDR2: MNHEY and SMNVEV (reference sequence). The CDR3 has 15 residues. This chain's CDR3 is CASSRLADLYNEQFF. The CDR3 coding sequence is TGTGCCAGCAGTAGGCTAGCGGACTTATACAATGAGCAGTTCTTC.

V gene TRBV12-3 or TRBV12-4 combines with J gene TRBJ1-6, with 11 bases aligning to TRBD1. Trimming cost V 7 bases and J 7 bases; bases outside gene matches: 6. The CDR3 consists of 15 residues. The CDR3 sequence: CASTGQGAVNSPLHF. The CDR3 coding sequence is TGTGCCAGCACCGGACAGGGGGCTGTGAATTCACCCCTCCACTTT.

This clonotype has just a few counts. This sequence joins TRBV20-1 and TRBJ2-7, with 11 bases lining up with TRBD2. CDR3 length: 15 residues. CDR1 DFQATT and CDR2 SNEGSKA come from the germline V gene (reference sequence). V dropped 1 base and J dropped 4; count of bases not matched to a gene: 6. CDR3 sequence: CSARAAGTSGYEQYF. CDR3 coding DNA: TGCAGTGCTAGAGCTGCCGGGACTAGCGGATACGAGCAGTACTTC.

This clonotype came up a few times. Mismatch with germline at one junction end may stem from a read error. This chain links TRBV6-1 with TRBJ2-4; D perhaps matches TRBD1 (6 bases). The closer fit of TRBJ2-7 to the DNA end suggests the J call may be wrong. CDR1 MNHNS and CDR2 SASEGT come from the germline V gene. This CDR3 has 15 residues. The DNA of the CDR3 is TGTGCCAGCAGCGAAGTCACGGGGACAAGGGACGAGCAGTACTTC. Translation gives CASSEVTGTRDEQYF.

This clonotype was counted a few times. V is TRBV20-1 and J is TRBJ2-4; D unclear. The J call is uncertain, as TRBJ2-7 better fits the DNA end. Germline lookup yields CDR1 DFQATT and CDR2 SNEGSKA (reference sequence). The CDR3 is 9 amino acids. DNA for the CDR3: TGCAGTGCTAGACCCGAGCAGTACTTC. Translating it yields CSARPEQYF.

The rearrangement links TRBV20-1 to TRBJ2-1; maybe TRBD2 (5 bases). Trimming removed 4 bases at V and 1 base at J, with 11 bases between. CDR1 is DFQATT and CDR2 is SNEGSKA in the germline V gene (reference sequence). CDR3 size: 14 residues. The CDR3 region is CSAKDWDSYNEQFF. CDR3 DNA sequence: TGCAGTGCTAAGGACTGGGATTCCTACAATGAGCAGTTCTTC.

V and J are TRBV20-1 and TRBJ2-3; 10 positions match TRBD2. Germline V gene sequence: CDR1 DFQATT, CDR2 SNEGSKA (reference sequence). This CDR3 has 17 amino acids. The J segment lost 0 bases and the V segment lost 5 bases, leaving 11 bases of the junction unmatched. This CDR3 is CSASPSGSPSSTDTQYF. For the CDR3, the DNA is TGCAGTGCTTCACCTAGCGGGAGTCCTTCTAGCACAGATACGCAGTATTTT.

This clonotype was observed a handful of times. The CDR3 nucleotides are TGTGCCAGCATGGGGGAATCAGGATTGAGTACGCAGTATTTT. Translating it yields CASMGESGLSTQYF. The chain joins TRBV25-1 to TRBJ2-3; D possibly matches TRBD1 or TRBD2 (5 bases each). This CDR3 spans 14 amino acids. Looked up from germline, CDR1 is MGHDK and CDR2 is SYGVNS. The ends were cut back, 7 bases at V and 8 bases at J, with 19 bases in the middle.

The sample holds a few counts of this clonotype. The genes are TRBV12-3 or TRBV12-4 and TRBJ1-6; unclear D gene. Trimming took 5 bases from V and 14 from J, leaving 7 bases between them. CDR3 length equals 10 residues. CDR3 sequence: CASSRSSLHF. The CDR3, as DNA: TGTGCCAGCAGTCGGTCTTCCCTCCACTTT.

The gene calls are TRBV5-1 and TRBJ1-1; the match to TRBD1 covers 10 bases. The CDR3 loop spans 14 amino acids. In germline, CDR1 is SGHRS, CDR2 YFSETQ. The junction had 3 bases not matched to a gene; V was cut back by 2 bases and J by 5 bases. The CDR3 region has the DNA TGCGCCAGCAGCTTAGGGACAGGGGCGACTGAAGCTTTCTTT. Its protein is CASSLGTGATEAFF.

The CDR3, as DNA: TGTGCCATCAGTTACGTTGGATCCCGCACAGATACGCAGTATTTT. Its translation: CAISYVGSRTDTQYF. The genes are TRBV10-3 and TRBJ2-3; D gene unclear. Per the germline V gene, CDR1 is ENHRY and CDR2 is SYGVKD. There are 15 residues in the CDR3. V lost 5 bases and J lost 1, with 13 bases in between.

This chain uses TRBV12-3 or TRBV12-4 with TRBJ2-1; no definite D call. V was trimmed by 6 bases and J by 5 bases, leaving 14 bases between them. The CDR3 covers 14 residues. CDR3 protein: CASRTGVHHNEQFF. The CDR3 bases are TGTGCCAGCAGAACGGGTGTCCACCACAATGAGCAGTTCTTC.

This sequence joins TRBV11-2 and TRBJ2-7; D gene ambiguous. V was trimmed by 2 bases and J by 5 bases, leaving 13 bases between them. This CDR3 region has 14 residues. The germline gives CDR1 SGHAT, CDR2 FQNNGV. The CDR3 reads CASSLIPSANEQYF. CDR3 coding DNA: TGTGCCAGCAGCTTAATCCCCTCGGCTAACGAGCAGTACTTC.

The table lists this clonotype with a few counts. The chain has TRBV20-1 and TRBJ2-7, with 8 nucleotides matching TRBD2. This CDR3 contains 16 residues. After removal of 0 bases from V and 3 bases from J, the junction contained 10 bases not matched to a gene. Germline V lookup: CDR1 DFQATT, CDR2 SNEGSKA (reference sequence). As DNA, the CDR3 is TGCAGTGCTAGAGATCTAGGGACGGCGGGGGGCTACGAGCAGTACTTC. It is translated as CSARDLGTAGGYEQYF.

V and J are TRBV20-1 and TRBJ2-5; D not resolved. The J call may be faulty, since TRBJ2-7 better matches the DNA end. CDR1 and CDR2 (germline): DFQATT, SNEGSKA (reference sequence). The CDR3 totals 13 residues. CDR3 sequence reads: CSAPAAATYEQYF. The CDR3 DNA sequence: TGCAGTGCTCCTGCCGCCGCAACCTACGAGCAGTACTTC.

The V gene is TRBV7-7, the J gene TRBJ2-7; 11 nucleotides line up with TRBD1. The DNA end lines up better with TRBJ2-1; the J call may be wrong. This CDR3 has 16 residues. Looked up from germline, CDR1 is SSHAT and CDR2 is FNYEAQ (reference sequence). In DNA, the CDR3 is TGTGCCAGCAGCTTAGGCGGGACAGGGGGAATAGATGAGCAGTTCTTC. It codes for CASSLGGTGGIDEQFF.

In its sample, this clonotype was seen a few times. The chain recombines TRBV5-1 with TRBJ2-5; 10 nucleotides line up with TRBD2. With 0 bases clipped from V and 2 bases from J, the junction kept 4 bases outside the gene matches. The CDR3 extends over 16 amino acids. Germline CDR1 reads SGHRS; CDR2 reads YFSETQ. The DNA of the CDR3 is TGCGCCAGCAGCTTGGGGGGACTAGCGACGCAAGAGACCCAGTACTTC. This translates into CASSLGGLATQETQYF.

This clonotype was counted only a few times. The chain links TRBV20-1 to TRBJ2-7; D gene uncertain. From germline, CDR1 is DFQATT and CDR2 SNEGSKA (reference sequence). The CDR3 runs 16 residues. The V end was cut by 0 bases, the J end by 5 bases, with 20 bases between. CDR3 coding DNA: TGCAGTGCTAGAGATAGAAGCGCCCGACCGAGGAACGAGCAGTACTTC. Its translation: CSARDRSARPRNEQYF.

This clonotype was counted a few times. V is TRBV20-1 and J is TRBJ2-5; maybe TRBD2 (5 bases). The end of the DNA aligns better with TRBJ2-7, so the J call may be wrong. The V gene's germline CDR1 is DFQATT and CDR2 SNEGSKA (reference sequence). The CDR3 runs 12 residues. DNA for the CDR3: TGCAGTGCCTCGGACTTGGTCTACGAGCAGTACTTC. It encodes CSASDLVYEQYF.

This sequence joins TRBV14 and TRBJ1-1; the D gene is possibly TRBD1 (6 bases). In germline, CDR1 is SGHDN, CDR2 FVKESK. CDR3 size: 14 residues. Trimming pared 4 bases from V and 1 base from J, leaving 10 bases between. For the CDR3, the DNA is TGTGCCAGCAGCCGCACGACAGGGAACACTGAAGCTTTCTTT. Residues: CASSRTTGNTEAFF.

Many counts were recorded for this clonotype. CDR3 nucleotides: TGCAGCGTTAGAGCGGGATACAATGAGCAGTTCTTC. Its translation is CSVRAGYNEQFF. V gene TRBV29-1 combines with J gene TRBJ2-1; 7 bases are shared with TRBD2. CDR3 length equals 12 residues. The V gene's germline CDR1 is SQVTM and CDR2 ANQGSEA. Trimming at V came to 5 bases and at J to 4 bases, leaving 2 bases not matched to a gene.

The sample holds a few counts of this clonotype. V is TRBV20-1 and J is TRBJ2-7; D is uncertain. Germline-derived CDR1 and CDR2 are DFQATT and SNEGSKA (reference sequence). CDR3 length: 14 residues. The V gene lost 3 bases and the J gene lost 3 bases, with 15 bases spanning the gap. This chain's CDR3 is CSASYGMMNYEQYF. In DNA, the CDR3 is TGCAGTGCTAGTTATGGTATGATGAACTACGAGCAGTACTTC.

This chain connects TRBV20-1 to TRBJ2-5, with 8 nucleotides matching TRBD2. V was pared by 1 base and J by 11 bases, with 12 bases of the junction left unmatched. The CDR3 loop spans 14 amino acids. Germline assignment: CDR1 DFQATT and CDR2 SNEGSKA (reference sequence). This CDR3 is CSARARAGGWEQYF. CDR3 nucleotides: TGCAGTGCTAGAGCCCGGGCGGGAGGATGGGAGCAGTACTTC.